The sequence of this T cell receptor (beta chain) was determined in a study of blood T cell repertoires in COVID-19 (dated by TCRdb to 2018 to 2020). Looking at the study overall: Samples covering the acute and convalescent phases of COVID-19 were provided by collaborators in the United States, Italy and Spain. A de-identified subject ID, COVID-19 status, age in years and sex were almost always included in the sample metadata. The dataset comprised deeply sampled blood TCRbeta repertoires from subjects exposed to, actively infected with, or recovered from COVID-19. The samples were drawn from two sources: the first 160 participants of the ongoing ImmuneRACE study, and some 1,300 subjects contributed by 6 global collaborators. The repertoires were made available in a free public database intended to serve as a resource for research on the immune response to SARS-CoV-2. Where available, HLA class I and class II types were obtained from metadata supplied by the sample provider rather than from assay-based typing. The material from the prospective study consisted of cDNA or gDNA derived from T cells, B-cell-depleted T cells, or PBMCs.

Results and caveats for the whole study, not just this receptor: The quantity of clinical and demographic metadata differed by source and by participant and was supplied without curation.

Another Seattle source contributed samples from volunteer blood donors who had recovered from COVID-19. Collaborating institutions collected whole blood in K2EDTA tubes following their own protocols. For TCRbeta analysis, collaborators shipped samples as frozen whole blood, isolated PBMCs, or DNA extracted from either of those sample types. About this clone itself: There is no known antigen for this receptor. The record has no base qualities; no much larger clone is one base away.

CDR1 and CDR2 are drawn from the germline V gene: SGHRS, YFSETQ. The CDR3 goes from the cysteine to the phenylalanine over 14 residues. Solely the CDR3 DNA is kept, with 42 bases framed from the first base. V gives up 4 bases and J gives up 2 bases, and the segment between their germline ends measures 12 bases. The immunoSEQ Assay, a bias-controlled multiplex PCR, was used to amplify TCRbeta CDR3 regions from genomic DNA. The authors' pipeline ran thus. The number of nucleated cells in each sample was estimated from the amplification of reference gene primers within the assay. To quantify the absolute abundance of each unique TCRbeta CDR3 rearrangement, sequence reads were collapsed and filtered. For each sample, productive Simpson clonality was calculated as the square root of Simpson's diversity index across productive rearrangements. TCRdb stores this immuneACCESS table with in-frame sequences only. Part of the clones is absent; in the studies checked, under half of the shortfall reflects unresolved V genes, and no reason is known for the rest. V and J calls and clone size follow that table, whereas D and trimming were derived from the DNA. A total of 150,000 or so clones appear in this sample, around 83% of them only once. Roughly 13% of the sample rests with the top ten.

Sequencing was performed on peripheral blood. Recombination joined TRBV5-1 with TRBJ1-2, and possibly TRBD1, on 5 matching bases. This sequence was found in a man between 65 and 79 years old who had recovered from COVID-19. The CDR3: CASSPTTVNYGYTF. The nucleotide sequence reads TGCGCCAGCAGCCCCACGACAGTAAACTATGGCTACACCTTC. Here the CDR3 is joined to the reference TRBV5-1 and TRBJ1-2 genes, and the full variable domain is: KAGVTQTPRYLIKTRGQQVTLSCSPISGHRSVSWYQQTPGQGLQFLFEYFSETQRNKGNFPGRFSGRQFSNSRSEMNVSTLELGDSALYLCASSPTTVNYGYTFGSGTRLTVV.